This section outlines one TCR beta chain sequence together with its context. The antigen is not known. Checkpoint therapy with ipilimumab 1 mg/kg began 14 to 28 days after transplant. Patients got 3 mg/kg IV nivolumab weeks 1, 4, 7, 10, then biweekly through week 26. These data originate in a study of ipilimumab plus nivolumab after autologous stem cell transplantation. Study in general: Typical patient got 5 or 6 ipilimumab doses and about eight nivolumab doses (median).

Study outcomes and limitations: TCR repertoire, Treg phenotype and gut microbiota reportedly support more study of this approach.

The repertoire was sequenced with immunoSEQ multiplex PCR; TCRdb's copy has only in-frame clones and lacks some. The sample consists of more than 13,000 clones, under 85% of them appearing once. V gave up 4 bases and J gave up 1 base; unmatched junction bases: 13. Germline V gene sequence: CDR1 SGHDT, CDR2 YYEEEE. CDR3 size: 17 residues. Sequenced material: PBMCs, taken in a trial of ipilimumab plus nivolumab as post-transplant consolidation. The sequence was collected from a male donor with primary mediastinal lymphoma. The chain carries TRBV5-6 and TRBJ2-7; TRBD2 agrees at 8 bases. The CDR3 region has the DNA TGTGCCAGCAGCGCCCGTGTAAGCGGGAGAGGTTCCTACGAGCAGTACTTC. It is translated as CASSARVSGRGSYEQYF.